This entry is about one T cell receptor beta chain. The cohort comprised adults aged 18 to 89 years residing in around 25 US areas. Categorization into cohorts depended on clinical history that participants reported. J gave up 0 bases and V 5 bases, and 2 bases lay outside the gene matches. Germline assignment: CDR1 SEHNR and CDR2 FQNEAQ (reference sequence). This CDR3 comprises 15 residues. These data originate in a study of blood T cell repertoires in COVID-19. At the level of the study: Sites in the United States, Italy and Spain provided acute and convalescent COVID-19 samples. T cells, B-cell-depleted T cells, or PBMCs provided the cDNA or gDNA that served as material.

This table comes from immunoSEQ multiplex PCR, and its TCRdb copy is limited to in-frame clones, with some not included. The sample has over 200,000 clones; 70% to 85% are singletons. Material: PBMCs or T cells enriched from blood (not recorded which). The rearrangement links TRBV7-9 to TRBJ2-3; 10 bases are a match to TRBD2. This clonotype was sampled from a man aged 60-69 years who had recovered from COVID-19. The CDR3: CASSPSGGSTDTQYF. Here the CDR3 DNA reads TGTGCCAGCAGCCCTAGCGGGGGCAGCACAGATACGCAGTATTTT.